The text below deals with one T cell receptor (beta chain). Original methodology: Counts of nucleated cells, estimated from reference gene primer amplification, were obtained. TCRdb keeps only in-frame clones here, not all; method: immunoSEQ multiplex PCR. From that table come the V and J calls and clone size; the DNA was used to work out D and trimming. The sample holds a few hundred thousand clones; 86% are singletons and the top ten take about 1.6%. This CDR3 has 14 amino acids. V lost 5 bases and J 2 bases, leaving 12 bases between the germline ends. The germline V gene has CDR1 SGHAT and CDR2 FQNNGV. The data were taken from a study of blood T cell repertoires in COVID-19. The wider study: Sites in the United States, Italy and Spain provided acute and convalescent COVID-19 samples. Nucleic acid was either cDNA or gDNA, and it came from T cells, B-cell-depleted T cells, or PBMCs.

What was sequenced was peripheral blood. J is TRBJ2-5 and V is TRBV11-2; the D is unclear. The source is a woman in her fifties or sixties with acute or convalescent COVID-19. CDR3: CASSPNRFQETQYF. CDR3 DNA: TGTGCCAGCAGCCCTAATCGATTTCAAGAGACCCAGTACTTC.